This TCR beta chain derives from a study of cytomegalovirus exposure and HLA in healthy donors. Findings of the study overall: Sequencing had likely introduced a cluster of highly shared sequence variants as an artifact. CMV serostatus alone was available as immune exposure information.

The CMV serostatus of this donor went unrecorded. In regard to this clone: The antigen is undetermined.

The CDR3 covers 16 residues. The germline V gene has CDR1 SGHDN and CDR2 FVKESK. With 0 bases removed from V and 0 bases from J, the gap between germline ends came to 6 bases. PCR involved 60 Vbeta and 13 Jbeta primers. TCRdb keeps only in-frame clones here, not all; method: immunoSEQ multiplex PCR. There are tens of thousands of clones in the sample; 75% to 85% occur only once, and 6.5% lies in the top ten. This receptor was identified in a human donor in good health. This chain links TRBV14 with TRBJ2-6; TRBD1 might be the D (5 bases). Sequences were obtained from PBMCs. The DNA of the CDR3 is TGTGCCAGCAGCCAAGAAGGGGACTCTGGGGCCAACGTCCTGACTTTC. Translation: CASSQEGDSGANVLTF.